Listed below are T cell receptor beta chains from one sample, sequenced in a study of cytomegalovirus exposure and HLA in healthy donors. Method: immunoSEQ multiplex PCR; TCRdb's copy keeps in-frame clones and lacks some. This sample yields 120,000 or so clones, of which around 80% are seen a single time; about 9.1% belongs to the top ten. The sample taken for sequencing was PBMCs. Receptors originate from a woman in her forties or fifties in good health and CMV-seropositive. Both conserved end residues are trimmed from each CDR3. Not every row has a clone size; where given, it reads once, few, many or a size class.

.	TRBJ2-7	13	TRBV4-2	ASSPQAGQIDEQY
.	TRBJ2-5	9	TRBV2	ASKDGETQY
.	TRBJ2-1	14	TRBV5-1	ASSIGLADIYNEQF
.	TRBJ2-7	14	TRBV6-6	ASSNPGDLAAYEQY
few	TRBJ2-5	12	TRBV5-1	ASSWDRGKETQY
once	TRBJ1-2	14	TRBV7-8	ASSLASRQGLGGYT
.	TRBJ2-3	11	TRBV2	AGSGGPEDTQY
.	TRBJ2-7	13	TRBV5-1	ASSLGGRGTYEQY
few	TRBJ1-4	12	TRBV4-1	ASSLGGSGEKLF
.	TRBJ1-2	14	TRBV5-1	ASSFNRGHVDYGYT